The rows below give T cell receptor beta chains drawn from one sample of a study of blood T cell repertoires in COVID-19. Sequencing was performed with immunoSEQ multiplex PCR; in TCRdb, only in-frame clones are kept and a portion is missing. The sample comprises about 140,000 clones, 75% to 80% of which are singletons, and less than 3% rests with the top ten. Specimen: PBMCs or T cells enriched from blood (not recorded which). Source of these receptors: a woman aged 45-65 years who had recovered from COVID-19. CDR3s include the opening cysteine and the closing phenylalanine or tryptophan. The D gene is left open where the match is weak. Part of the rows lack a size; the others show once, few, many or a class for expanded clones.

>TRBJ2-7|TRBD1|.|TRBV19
TGTGCCAGTAGCCTATACAGGGGGAGCTCCTACGAGCAGTACTTC
CASSLYRGSSYEQYF
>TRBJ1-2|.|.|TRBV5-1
TGCGCCAGCACATACTCCGGGACTTGGGATGGCTACACCTTC
CASTYSGTWDGYTF
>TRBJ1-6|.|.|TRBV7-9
TGTGCCAGCAGATCAGGCGGAGGGGCCTATAATTCACCCCTCCACTTT
CASRSGGGAYNSPLHF
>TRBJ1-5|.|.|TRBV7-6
TGTGCCAGCAGCTTAGGAGTTCCAGGCAGCAGCAATCAGCCCCAGCATTTT
CASSLGVPGSSNQPQHF
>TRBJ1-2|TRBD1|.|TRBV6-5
TGTGCCAGCAGTCCGGACAGGGGTGGTGGCTACACCTTC
CASSPDRGGGYTF
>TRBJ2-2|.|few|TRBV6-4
TGTGCCAGCAGTGTGGGGAGCGGCCACACCGGGGAGCTGTTTTTT
CASSVGSGHTGELFF
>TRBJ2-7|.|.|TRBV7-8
TGTGCCAGCAGCCCTCGTTACGGGACAAGTTCCTACGAGCAGTACTTC
CASSPRYGTSSYEQYF
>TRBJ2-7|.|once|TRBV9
TGTGCCAGCAACCCGGGTGCGCCGGGGGAGCAGTACTTC
CASNPGAPGEQYF
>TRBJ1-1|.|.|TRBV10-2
TGCGCCAGCAGGAGCCAAGGGGTAGGGGGAGCTTTCTTT
CASRSQGVGGAFF
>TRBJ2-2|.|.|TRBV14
TGTGCCAGCAGCCAAGGGGGCTGGCGGACCGGGGAGCTGTTTTTT
CASSQGGWRTGELFF
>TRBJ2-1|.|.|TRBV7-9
TGTGCCAGCAGCTTAGGAGACAACAATGAGCAGTTCTTC
CASSLGDNNEQFF
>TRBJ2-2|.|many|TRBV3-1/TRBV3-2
TGTGCCAGCAGCCAACAGGGTTTCGCCGGGGAGCTGTTTTTT
CASSQQGFAGELFF
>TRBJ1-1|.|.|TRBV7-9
TGTGCCAGCAGCCCGCAGGTGAACACTGAAGCTTTCTTT
CASSPQVNTEAFF
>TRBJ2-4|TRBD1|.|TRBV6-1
TGTGCCAGCAGTGAATCCGTCCGACAGGGTGGCATTCAGTACTTC
CASSESVRQGGIQYF
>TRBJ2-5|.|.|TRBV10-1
TGCGCCAGCAGCCGAGGACAGCAAGAGACCCAGTACTTC
CASSRGQQETQYF
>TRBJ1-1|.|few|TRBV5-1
TGCGCCAGCAGCCCGGGGCGGCCAGGGGCTGAAGCTTTCTTT
CASSPGRPGAEAFF
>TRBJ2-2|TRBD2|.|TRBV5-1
TGCGCCAGCAGCATAGGCGGGAGCCAGGTCGGGGAGCTGTTTTTT
CASSIGGSQVGELFF
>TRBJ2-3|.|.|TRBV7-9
TGTGCCAGCAGCTTACAAGGCTTTGCGTCAGGGGATACGCAGTATTTT
CASSLQGFASGDTQYF
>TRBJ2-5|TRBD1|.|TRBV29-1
TGCAGCGCGAGACAGGGGGCGGGGGAGACCCAGTACTTC
CSARQGAGETQYF
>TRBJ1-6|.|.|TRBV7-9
TGTGCCAGCAGCTTAGCTTCAGGGAAGGGATCACCCCTCCACTTT
CASSLASGKGSPLHF
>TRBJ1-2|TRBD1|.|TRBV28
TGTGCCAGCACCCTCGCGGACAGGGCGGCCTATGGCTACACCTTC
CASTLADRAAYGYTF
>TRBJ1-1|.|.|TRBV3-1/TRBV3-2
TGTGCCAGCAGCCAAGCTATACAGGCTATTGAAGCTTTCTTT
CASSQAIQAIEAFF
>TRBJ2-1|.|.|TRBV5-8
TGTGCCAGCAGCCCCGACACCCATGAGCAGTTCTTC
CASSPDTHEQFF
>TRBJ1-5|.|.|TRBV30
TGTGCCTGGAGTTCAGGAAATCAGCCCCAGCATTTT
CAWSSGNQPQHF
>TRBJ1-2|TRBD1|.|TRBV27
TGTGCCAGCAGTTTGTGGGGACAGGATGGCTACACCTTC
CASSLWGQDGYTF
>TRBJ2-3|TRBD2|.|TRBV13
TGTGCCAGCAGCTGGAACCTTGAGGAAACTAGCGGGGGTTACACAGATACGCAGTATTTT
CASSWNLEETSGGYTDTQYF
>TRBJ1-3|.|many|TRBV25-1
TGTGCCACCGAGGATCGCTCTGGAAACACCATATATTTT
CATEDRSGNTIYF
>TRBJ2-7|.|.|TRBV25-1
TGTGCCAGCAGAGGGACTTCGGTTATGGAGCAGTACTTC
CASRGTSVMEQYF
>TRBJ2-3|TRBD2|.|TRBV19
TGTGCCAGTAGGAGCGGGGGGGCTGGAGATACGCAGTATTTT
CASRSGGAGDTQYF
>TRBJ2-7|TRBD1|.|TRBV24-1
TGTGCCACCAGTGAAAACAGGGGCCACGAGCAGTACTTC
CATSENRGHEQYF
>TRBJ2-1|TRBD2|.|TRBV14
TGTGCCAGCAACCTAGCGGGAGTCATCTATGAGCAGTTCTTC
CASNLAGVIYEQFF
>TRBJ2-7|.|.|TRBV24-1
TGTGCCACCAGTGATTTGGGGCAGCCCTACGAGCAGTACTTC
CATSDLGQPYEQYF
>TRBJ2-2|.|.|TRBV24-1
TGTGCCACCGCGGATCCGAACACCGGGGAGCTGTTTTTT
CATADPNTGELFF
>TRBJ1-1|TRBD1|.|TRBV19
TGTGCCAGTAGTCGGAGGAATTTGGGGGTGCAGGGGGCCACTGAAGCTTTCTTT
CASSRRNLGVQGATEAFF
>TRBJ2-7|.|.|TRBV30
TGTGCCTGGAGTGCTTTGGTGGGGGGCGAGCAGTACTTC
CAWSALVGGEQYF
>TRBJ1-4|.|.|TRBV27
TGTGCCAGCAGGGTCGGGGGGAGTAAACTGTTTTTT
CASRVGGSKLFF
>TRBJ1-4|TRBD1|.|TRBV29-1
TGCAGCGTAGGAACCGGGACAGTAAATGAAAAACTGTTTTTT
CSVGTGTVNEKLFF
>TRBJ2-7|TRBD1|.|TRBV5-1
TGCGCCAGCAGCTTGCTCCGGGACAGAGATACCTACGAGCAGTACTTC
CASSLLRDRDTYEQYF
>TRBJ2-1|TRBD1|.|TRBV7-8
TGTGCCAGCAGCTTAGTCCGCGTCCTAGGGGGCGGCTATGAGCAGTTCTTC
CASSLVRVLGGGYEQFF
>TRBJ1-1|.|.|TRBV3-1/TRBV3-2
TGTGCCAGCAGCCAAGATTGGAAGGGGGAAGCTTTCTTT
CASSQDWKGEAFF
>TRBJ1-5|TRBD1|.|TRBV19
TGTGCCAGTAGTATAGTCCCAGGGGGAAATCAGCCCCAGCATTTT
CASSIVPGGNQPQHF
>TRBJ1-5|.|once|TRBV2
TGTGCCAGCAGTCCAGGAAGGAATCAGCCCCAGCATTTT
CASSPGRNQPQHF
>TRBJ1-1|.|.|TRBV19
TGTGCCAGTAGTATAAGGGGGTCGAACACTGAAGCTTTCTTT
CASSIRGSNTEAFF
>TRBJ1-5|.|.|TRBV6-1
TGTGCCAGCAGTGCCCGACAGGCCATAGGGTATCAGCCCCAGCATTTT
CASSARQAIGYQPQHF
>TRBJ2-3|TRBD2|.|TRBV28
TGTGCCAGCTTAGCGGGAGGGCCCACAGATACGCAGTATTTT
CASLAGGPTDTQYF
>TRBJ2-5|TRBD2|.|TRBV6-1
TGTGCCAGCAGTGAAGCGGGACTAGCGACCCAGTACTTC
CASSEAGLATQYF
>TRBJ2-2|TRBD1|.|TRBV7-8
TGTGCCAGCAGCCCCCAAGGGACAGCACTTACCGGGGAGCTGTTTTTT
CASSPQGTALTGELFF
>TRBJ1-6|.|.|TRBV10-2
TGCGCCAGCAGTGCTACAGTCAATTCACCCCTCCACTTT
CASSATVNSPLHF
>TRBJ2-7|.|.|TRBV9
TGTGCCAGCAGCTCAGGTGGGAGGAGCTCCTACGAGCAGTACTTC
CASSSGGRSSYEQYF
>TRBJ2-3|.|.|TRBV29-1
TGCAGCGTTGTTGCAGGGAACACAGATACGCAGTATTTT
CSVVAGNTDTQYF